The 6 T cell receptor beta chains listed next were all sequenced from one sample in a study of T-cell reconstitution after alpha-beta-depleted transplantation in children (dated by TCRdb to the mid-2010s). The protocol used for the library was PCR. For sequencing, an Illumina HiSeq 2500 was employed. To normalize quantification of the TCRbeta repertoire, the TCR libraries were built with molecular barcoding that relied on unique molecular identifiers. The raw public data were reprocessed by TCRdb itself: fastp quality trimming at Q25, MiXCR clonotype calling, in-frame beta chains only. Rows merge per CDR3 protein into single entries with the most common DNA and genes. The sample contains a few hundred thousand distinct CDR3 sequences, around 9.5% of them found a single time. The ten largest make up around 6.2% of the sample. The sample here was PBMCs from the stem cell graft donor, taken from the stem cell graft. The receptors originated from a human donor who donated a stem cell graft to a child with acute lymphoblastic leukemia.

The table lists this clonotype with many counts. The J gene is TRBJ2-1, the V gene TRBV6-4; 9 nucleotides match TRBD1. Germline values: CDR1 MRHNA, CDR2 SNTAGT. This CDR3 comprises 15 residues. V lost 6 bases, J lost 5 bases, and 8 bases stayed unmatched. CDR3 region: CASSPGTGINNEQFF. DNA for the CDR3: TGTGCCAGCAGCCCCGGGACAGGGATAAACAATGAGCAGTTCTTC.

This CDR3 reads CASSGGFDPYGYTF. The CDR3 coding sequence is TGTGCCAGTTCCGGTGGCTTTGACCCCTATGGCTACACCTTC. The gene calls are TRBV6-1 and TRBJ1-2; D is unclear. This CDR3 region has 14 residues. Germline CDR1 is MNHNS and CDR2 is SASEGT. V was clipped by 9 bases and J by 4 bases, with 18 bases between them.

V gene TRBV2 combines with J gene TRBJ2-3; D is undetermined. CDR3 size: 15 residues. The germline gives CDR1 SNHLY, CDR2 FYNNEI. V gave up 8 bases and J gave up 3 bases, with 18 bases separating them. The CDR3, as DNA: TGTGCCAGCCCTGAAACCAGCGTCGGTACAGATACGCAGTATTTT. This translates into CASPETSVGTDTQYF.

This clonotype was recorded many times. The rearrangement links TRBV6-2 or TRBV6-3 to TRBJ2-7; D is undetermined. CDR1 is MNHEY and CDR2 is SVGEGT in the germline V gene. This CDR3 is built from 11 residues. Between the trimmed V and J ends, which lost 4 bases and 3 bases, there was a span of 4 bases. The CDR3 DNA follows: TGTGCCAGCAGTTCCCACTACGAGCAGTACTTC. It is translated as CASSSHYEQYF.

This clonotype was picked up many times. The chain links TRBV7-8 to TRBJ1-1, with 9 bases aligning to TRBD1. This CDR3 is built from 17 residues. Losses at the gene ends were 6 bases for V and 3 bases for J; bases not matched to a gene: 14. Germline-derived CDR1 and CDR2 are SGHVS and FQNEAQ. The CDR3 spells CASSPTGGSVQYTEAFF. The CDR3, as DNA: TGTGCCAGCAGTCCTACAGGGGGCTCAGTGCAATACACTGAAGCTTTCTTT.

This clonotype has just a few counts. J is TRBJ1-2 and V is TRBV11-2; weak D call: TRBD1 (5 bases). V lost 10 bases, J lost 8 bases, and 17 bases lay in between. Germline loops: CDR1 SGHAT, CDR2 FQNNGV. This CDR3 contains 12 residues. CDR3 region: CATPDTPGGYTF. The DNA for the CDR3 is TGTGCCACCCCGGACACTCCTGGGGGCTACACCTTC.